These 28 T cell receptor beta chains came from one sample sequenced in a study of cytomegalovirus exposure and HLA in healthy donors (dated by TCRdb to about 2017). Preparation of the library involved the immunoSEQ multiplex PCR assay. The multiplex PCR relied on a mix of 60 forward primers for TCR Vbeta segments and 13 reverse primers for TCR Jbeta segments. The table was pulled from immuneACCESS by TCRdb, which kept in-frame rearrangements only. Such tables lose some clones; where checked, under half of the loss comes from unresolved V genes, and the rest has no known cause. The table for this sample lists approximately 100,000 clones; approximately 70% of them were counted only once. The ten largest clones take up about 4.5% of the sample. The sample consisted of PBMCs. Every receptor here comes from a woman aged 18-29 years in good health and CMV-seropositive.

V and J are TRBV6-1 and TRBJ1-4, with TRBD1 matching 9 bases. Germline assignment: CDR1 MNHNS and CDR2 SASEGT. The CDR3 has 16 residues. V gave up 2 bases and J gave up 8 bases; unmatched junction bases: 9. CDR3 nucleotide sequence: TGTGCCAGCAGTGAAACCCCTACAGGGGGCGGCGAAAAACTGTTTTTT. Protein sequence: CASSETPTGGGEKLFF.

This chain joins TRBV9 and TRBJ2-3; D not certain. V dropped 0 bases and J dropped 7 bases, with 9 bases sitting between them. Germline V gene lookup returns CDR1 SGDLS and CDR2 YYNGEE. The CDR3 length is 13 residues. For the CDR3, the DNA is TGTGCCAGCAGCGTAGGAGCCACCAATACGCAGTATTTT. This translates into CASSVGATNTQYF.

V gene TRBV4-2 combines with J gene TRBJ2-7, with 8 bases aligning to TRBD2. V gave up 1 base and J gave up 9 bases; unmatched junction bases: 8. CDR1 and CDR2 from the germline V gene are LGHNA and YNFKEQ. The CDR3 length is 14 residues. CDR3 in DNA: TGTGCCAGCAGCCAAGGACTAGCGTCCCTGGGGCAGTACTTC. Protein sequence: CASSQGLASLGQYF.

The chain links TRBV27 to TRBJ1-5; D gene unclear. This CDR3 contains 15 residues. The germline gives CDR1 MNHEY, CDR2 SMNVEV (reference sequence). V was pared by 4 bases and J by 4 bases, with 14 bases between. This CDR3 is CASSYRGAPNQPQHF. In DNA, the CDR3 is TGTGCCAGCAGTTACCGGGGAGCCCCGAATCAGCCCCAGCATTTT.

The V and J genes are TRBV5-5 and TRBJ1-2; TRBD1 matches at 9 bases. This CDR3 is 16 amino acids long. The germline V gene has CDR1 SGHKS and CDR2 YYEKEE (reference sequence). V lost 4 bases to trimming and J lost 5 bases; unmatched junction nucleotides: 12. CDR3 sequence: CASSPGQGGRGYGYTF. CDR3 nucleotide sequence: TGTGCCAGCAGCCCGGGACAGGGTGGAAGAGGGTATGGCTACACCTTC.

This clone was seen just once. J is TRBJ2-1 and V is TRBV5-1; 11 bases agree with TRBD2. The V gene's germline CDR1 is SGHRS and CDR2 YFSETQ. With 4 bases clipped from V and 10 bases from J, the junction kept 13 bases outside the gene matches. The CDR3 sequence is 16 residues long. The CDR3 loop is CASSRSGRDSVGEQFF. CDR3 DNA: TGCGCCAGCAGCCGTAGCGGGAGGGACAGTGTTGGCGAGCAGTTCTTC.

CDR3 nucleotides: TGTGCCAGCAGTGAATCGTTAACCGGGGAGCTGTTTTTT. This gives the protein CASSESLTGELFF. This sequence joins TRBV6-1 and TRBJ2-2; no definite D call. Looked up from germline, CDR1 is MNHNS and CDR2 is SASEGT. Trimming shortened V by 2 bases and J by 5 bases, and 6 bases separated the two germline ends. The CDR3 has 13 residues.

The chain carries TRBV7-9 and TRBJ2-3, with D maybe TRBD2 (5 bases). Trimming removed 5 bases from V and 1 base from J, with 10 bases in between. Germline loops: CDR1 SEHNR, CDR2 FQNEAQ (reference sequence). This CDR3 has 14 residues. The CDR3 coding sequence is TGTGCCAGCAGCCCCGGACTTCGCACAGATACGCAGTATTTT. It yields the protein CASSPGLRTDTQYF.

V usage is TRBV7-6 and J usage is TRBJ2-7; a weak D match, TRBD1 (5 bases). In germline, CDR1 is SGHVS, CDR2 FNYEAQ. V lost 5 bases and J lost 5, with 13 bases in between. The CDR3 is made up of 13 amino acids. The CDR3 sequence is CASSPAGYHEQYF. The CDR3 DNA follows: TGTGCCAGCAGCCCAGCAGGGTACCACGAGCAGTACTTC.

This clone was seen only once. The V call is TRBV7-8, the J call TRBJ1-2; TRBD1 might be the D (6 bases). V was pared by 3 bases and J by 0 bases, with 11 bases between. Germline V gene lookup returns CDR1 SGHVS and CDR2 FQNEAQ. CDR3 length equals 15 residues. The chain's CDR3 is CASSFDRWANYGYTF. In DNA form, the CDR3 reads TGTGCCAGCAGCTTCGACAGGTGGGCTAACTATGGCTACACCTTC.

This chain links TRBV7-2 with TRBJ1-1; unclear D gene. The CDR3 length is 14 residues. CDR1 is SGHTA and CDR2 is FQGNSA in the germline V gene. Trimming shortened V by 0 bases and J by 1 base, and 6 bases separated the two germline ends. For the CDR3, the DNA is TGTGCCAGCAGCTTAGCCTACAGGAACACTGAAGCTTTCTTT. Translation gives CASSLAYRNTEAFF. Based on the CDR3 plus reference TRBV7-2 and TRBJ1-1, the full variable domain is GAGVSQSPSNKVTEKGKDVELRCDPISGHTALYWYRQSLGQGLEFLIYFQGNSAPDKSGLPSDRFSAERTGGSVSTLTIQRTQQEDSAVYLCASSLAYRNTEAFFGQGTRLTVV.

This chain connects TRBV7-3 to TRBJ2-3; 8 bases map to TRBD1. The J segment lost 0 bases and the V segment lost 5 bases, leaving 1 base of the junction unmatched. Germline CDR1 SGHTA, CDR2 FQGTGA. The CDR3 consists of 14 residues. CDR3 sequence reads: CASSDRGSTDTQYF. For the CDR3, the DNA is TGTGCCAGCAGCGACAGGGGCAGCACAGATACGCAGTATTTT.

The rearrangement joins TRBV28 to TRBJ1-1; 8 bases map to TRBD1. The germline V gene has CDR1 MDHEN and CDR2 SYDVKM. V lost 6 bases and J lost 0; bases outside the gene matches: 3. CDR3 length equals 14 residues. The CDR3 spells CASRWGQVNTEAFF. The CDR3 bases are TGTGCCAGCAGGTGGGGACAGGTGAACACTGAAGCTTTCTTT.

CDR3 amino acids: CASNPGLAGNYEQYF. DNA of the CDR3: TGCGCCAGCAACCCGGGTCTAGCGGGAAACTACGAGCAGTACTTC. V gene TRBV5-1 combines with J gene TRBJ2-7; 9 nucleotides match TRBD2. Per the germline V gene, CDR1 is SGHRS and CDR2 is YFSETQ. This CDR3 has 15 amino acids. V lost 6 bases and J lost 3; bases outside the gene matches: 10.

This clone was recorded only once. J is TRBJ1-5 and V is TRBV28; D not resolved. CDR1 is MDHEN and CDR2 is SYDVKM in the germline V gene. V lost 4 bases to trimming and J lost 6 bases, with 16 bases between them. The CDR3 is made up of 15 amino acids. CDR3 nucleotides: TGTGCCAGCAGTTCCCGACCCCGAGAGGGTCAGCCCCAGCATTTT. It yields the protein CASSSRPREGQPQHF.

The CDR3 region is CASSLQTSGSYEQYF. The CDR3 nucleotides read TGTGCCAGCAGTTTACAGACTAGCGGGAGTTACGAGCAGTACTTC. V and J are TRBV27 and TRBJ2-7; 12 positions agree with TRBD2. Germline-derived CDR1 and CDR2 are MNHEY and SMNVEV (reference sequence). Losses at the gene ends were 2 bases for V and 4 bases for J; bases not matched to a gene: 3. This CDR3 comprises 15 residues.

The chain uses TRBV28 and TRBJ2-3; TRBD2 aligns across 9 bases. Trimming took 4 bases from V and 6 from J; bases not matched to a gene: 14. The CDR3 runs to 17 residues. CDR1 and CDR2 (germline): MDHEN, SYDVKM. CDR3 nucleotide sequence: TGTGCCAGCAGTTACCCCCGTGGGCGGGAGGGCTGGGATACGCAGTATTTT. It translates to CASSYPRGREGWDTQYF.

CDR3 amino acids: CASSPLDRGSGNTIYF. The CDR3 DNA sequence: TGCGCCAGCAGCCCCCTCGACAGGGGCTCTGGAAACACCATATATTTT. The rearrangement links TRBV4-1 to TRBJ1-3; 8 bases match TRBD1. V shed 4 bases and J 0 bases; nucleotides not matched to a gene: 5. The length of the CDR3 is 16 residues. Germline V gene data show CDR1 as MGHRA and CDR2 as YSYEKL.

The CDR3 reads CASSLGGGQDYGYTF. CDR3 sequence (DNA): TGCGCCAGCAGCTTGGGTGGGGGCCAAGACTATGGCTACACCTTC. The genes are TRBV5-1 and TRBJ1-2, with TRBD1 as a possible D gene (6 bases). Trimming pared 0 bases from V and 3 bases from J, leaving 12 bases between. This CDR3 is built from 15 residues. Per the germline V gene, CDR1 is SGHRS and CDR2 is YFSETQ. Full variable domain (outside the CDR3, taken from reference TRBV5-1 and TRBJ1-2): KAGVTQTPRYLIKTRGQQVTLSCSPISGHRSVSWYQQTPGQGLQFLFEYFSETQRNKGNFPGRFSGRQFSNSRSEMNVSTLELGDSALYLCASSLGGGQDYGYTFGSGTRLTVV.

The rearrangement links TRBV30 to TRBJ2-3, with TRBD1 identical over 12 bases. With V trimmed by 8 bases and J by 2 bases, 5 bases remained unmatched. Germline V gene lookup returns CDR1 GTSNPN and CDR2 SVGIG (reference sequence). This CDR3 has 14 amino acids. The CDR3 coding sequence is TGTGCCACGGGACAGGGGGCAGCCACAGATACGCAGTATTTT. It yields the protein CATGQGAATDTQYF.

This clone appeared a single time. The chain recombines TRBV27 with TRBJ2-5; D gene uncertain. Germline loops: CDR1 MNHEY, CDR2 SMNVEV (reference sequence). The CDR3 length is 13 residues. V was shortened by 6 bases and J by 0 bases, with 8 bases between the two germline ends. The CDR3 spells CASRSQNQETQYF. Here the CDR3 DNA reads TGTGCCAGCAGGTCCCAAAACCAAGAGACCCAGTACTTC.

The chain couples TRBV27 to TRBJ2-2; TRBD1 aligns across 9 bases. The CDR3 is made up of 15 amino acids. V trimming: 5 bases; J trimming: 6 bases; junction bases outside the gene matches: 7. Germline V gives CDR1 MNHEY, CDR2 SMNVEV (reference sequence). CDR3 region: CASSPLDRGAGELFF. In nucleotides, the CDR3 is TGTGCCAGCAGTCCTTTAGACAGGGGGGCCGGGGAGCTGTTTTTT.

The chain is built from TRBV6-5 and TRBJ1-3; 8 positions agree with TRBD1. The CDR3 runs 14 residues. CDR1 MNHEY and CDR2 SVGAGI come from the germline V gene. Trimming took 6 bases from V and 7 from J; bases not matched to a gene: 8. The CDR3 DNA is TGTGCCAGCAGACACGACAGGGGAGGCAACACCATATATTTT. Translated, it gives CASRHDRGGNTIYF.

This clone was seen once. The V gene is TRBV19, the J gene TRBJ2-7; D is unclear. CDR1 and CDR2 from the germline V gene are LNHDA and SQIVND (reference sequence). The CDR3 spans 13 residues. V gave up 3 bases and J gave up 0 bases, with 6 bases separating them. The CDR3 coding sequence is TGTGCCAGTAGTATCGGTCCCTCCTACGAGCAGTACTTC. Translated: CASSIGPSYEQYF. The full variable domain, with the rest looked up from reference TRBV19 and TRBJ2-7, is DGGITQSPKYLFRKEGQNVTLSCEQNLNHDAMYWYRQDPGQGLRLIYYSQIVNDFQKGDIAEGYSVSREKKESFPLTVTSAQKNPTAFYLCASSIGPSYEQYFGPGTRLTVT.

This clone was observed a few times. The chain combines TRBV7-9 with TRBJ1-3; possibly TRBD1 for D (5 bases). Germline loops: CDR1 SEHNR, CDR2 FQNEAQ (reference sequence). V shed 6 bases and J shed 7 bases, with 16 bases lying between them. The CDR3 spans 14 residues. CDR3 in DNA: TGTGCCAGCAGAGGATCGGGGGAGGGGAACACCATATATTTT. Encoded protein: CASRGSGEGNTIYF.

The chain has TRBV4-2 and TRBJ2-3, with 10 positions matching TRBD2. Germline V gene sequence: CDR1 LGHNA, CDR2 YNFKEQ. Germline trimming cut 8 bases from V and 2 bases from J; bases unmatched to any gene: 13. This CDR3 is built from 17 residues. The CDR3 is CASGIHGLADFTDTQYF. In DNA form, the CDR3 reads TGTGCCAGCGGGATACATGGACTAGCGGACTTCACAGATACGCAGTATTTT.

For the CDR3, the DNA is TGTGCCTGGGATCAGGGTAGCGGCTACACCTTC. Amino acids: CAWDQGSGYTF. The chain is built from TRBV30 and TRBJ1-2; D possibly corresponds to TRBD1 (5 bases). V lost 5 bases, J lost 8 bases, and 12 bases lay in between. Germline V gene lookup returns CDR1 GTSNPN and CDR2 SVGIG (reference sequence). There are 11 residues in the CDR3.

J is TRBJ1-1 and V is TRBV29-1; D is possibly TRBD1 (6 bases). The CDR3 totals 13 residues. The V end was cut by 4 bases, the J end by 5 bases, with 14 bases between. The germline V gene has CDR1 SQVTM and CDR2 ANQGSEA. CDR3 DNA sequence: TGCAGCGTTGGCAGACAGGAGAGGACTGAAGCTTTCTTT. Translating it yields CSVGRQERTEAFF.